The subject of this entry is one TCR beta chain. The sample originates from a study of cytomegalovirus exposure and HLA in healthy donors. In the PCR, 60 Vbeta and 13 Jbeta primers were used. Produced via immunoSEQ multiplex PCR; TCRdb's table is partial and in-frame only. The sample carries about 160,000 clones, more than 65% recorded once. Germline lookup yields CDR1 LGHNA and CDR2 YSLEER. After removal of 2 bases from V and 5 bases from J, the junction contained 9 bases not matched to a gene. The CDR3 covers 16 residues. The chain uses TRBV4-3 and TRBJ1-5; 7 bases are shared with TRBD1. Sequenced: PBMCs. The sequence derives from a woman in her 50s in good health and CMV-seronegative. Written as DNA, the CDR3 is TGCGCCAGCAGCCAATCGGGACAGCGTAATTATCAGCCCCAGCATTTT. Translated, it gives CASSQSGQRNYQPQHF.